These T cell receptor beta chains were read from a single sample in a study of T cells in Graves' hyperthyroidism and ophthalmopathy. TCRdb ran MiXCR on the multiplex PCR reads and lists one entry per CDR3 protein. The profile shows around 440,000 distinct CDR3 sequences, approximately 14% of them singletons. Sequencing was carried out using blood. The receptors were gathered from a woman aged 18-35 years with Graves' hyperthyroidism. Both conserved end residues are part of each CDR3. Fields, in order: J gene, V gene, clone size, D gene, CDR3 protein, CDR3 DNA. A D gene is named only where the DNA matches it firmly. Clone sizes are given selectively: once, few, many, or a class where the clone is expanded.

>TRBJ2-4|TRBV5-1|.|TRBD2
CASSWTSGGAFFIQYF
TGCGCCAGCAGCTGGACTAGCGGGGGGGCTTTTTTCATTCAGTACTTC
>TRBJ2-1|TRBV4-2|few|.
CASSQPGGGNEQFF
TGTGCCAGCAGCCAACCCGGGGGCGGGAATGAGCAGTTCTTC
>TRBJ2-7|TRBV9|many|TRBD1
CASSGGGLGLEQYF
TGTGCCAGCAGCGGAGGGGGCCTCGGGCTGGAGCAGTACTTC
>TRBJ2-3|TRBV7-2|once|.
CASSSPNRGTDTQYF
TGTGCCAGCAGTTCCCCTAACAGAGGGACAGATACGCAGTATTTT
>TRBJ2-3|TRBV6-5|many|TRBD2
CASSYSGLSGLAVTDTQYF
TGTGCCAGCAGTTACTCGGGGTTGTCAGGACTAGCGGTCACAGATACGCAGTATTTT
>TRBJ1-2|TRBV28|once|TRBD1
CASIRTGGGDGYTF
TGTGCCAGCATCAGGACAGGGGGCGGGGATGGCTACACCTTC
>TRBJ2-1|TRBV5-1|many|TRBD2
CASSLVLIAGGSSYNEQFF
TGCGCCAGCAGCTTGGTGTTAATAGCGGGAGGGAGCTCCTACAATGAGCAGTTCTTC
>TRBJ2-5|TRBV14|.|.
CASSQDLGSRYF
TGTGCCAGCAGCCAAGATCTGGGGTCTAGGTACTTC
>TRBJ2-1|TRBV12-3/TRBV12-4|.|TRBD2
CASSSDTETSGSSDEQFF
TGTGCCAGCAGCTCGGATACCGAAACTAGCGGGAGCTCCGATGAGCAGTTCTTC
>TRBJ2-1|TRBV6-2/TRBV6-3|many|.
CASSKGLDGEQFF
TGTGCCAGCAGCAAAGGGCTAGATGGTGAGCAGTTCTTC
>TRBJ2-7|TRBV10-2|many|.
CASSQDINYEQYF
TGCGCCAGCAGCCAGGACATTAACTACGAGCAGTACTTC
>TRBJ1-2|TRBV7-9|many|.
CASSKGLRYGYTF
TGTGCCAGCAGCAAGGGTTTACGCTATGGCTACACCTTC
>TRBJ2-7|TRBV20-1|few|TRBD2
CSAEARLAGTYEQYF
TGCAGCGCGGAGGCCCGACTAGCGGGGACCTACGAGCAGTACTTC
>TRBJ2-3|TRBV5-6|many|.
CASSLWGSDTQYF
TGTGCCAGCAGCTTGTGGGGGTCAGATACGCAGTATTTT
>TRBJ2-7|TRBV13|.|TRBD2
CASRLRGDHEQYF
TGTGCCAGCCGGTTGCGGGGGGATCACGAGCAGTACTTC
>TRBJ2-3|TRBV14|.|.
CASSQRRGADTQYF
TGTGCCAGCAGCCAAAGAAGGGGGGCAGATACGCAGTATTTT
>TRBJ2-7|TRBV5-1|many|.
CASSWDTSYEQYF
TGCGCCAGCAGCTGGGACACTTCCTACGAGCAGTACTTC
>TRBJ2-7|TRBV6-5|many|.
CASSYSNSGFYEQYF
TGTGCCAGCAGTTACTCGAATTCAGGGTTCTACGAGCAGTACTTC
>TRBJ2-3|TRBV18|many|.
CASSSPPADTQYF
TGTGCCAGCTCATCCCCACCCGCAGATACGCAGTATTTT